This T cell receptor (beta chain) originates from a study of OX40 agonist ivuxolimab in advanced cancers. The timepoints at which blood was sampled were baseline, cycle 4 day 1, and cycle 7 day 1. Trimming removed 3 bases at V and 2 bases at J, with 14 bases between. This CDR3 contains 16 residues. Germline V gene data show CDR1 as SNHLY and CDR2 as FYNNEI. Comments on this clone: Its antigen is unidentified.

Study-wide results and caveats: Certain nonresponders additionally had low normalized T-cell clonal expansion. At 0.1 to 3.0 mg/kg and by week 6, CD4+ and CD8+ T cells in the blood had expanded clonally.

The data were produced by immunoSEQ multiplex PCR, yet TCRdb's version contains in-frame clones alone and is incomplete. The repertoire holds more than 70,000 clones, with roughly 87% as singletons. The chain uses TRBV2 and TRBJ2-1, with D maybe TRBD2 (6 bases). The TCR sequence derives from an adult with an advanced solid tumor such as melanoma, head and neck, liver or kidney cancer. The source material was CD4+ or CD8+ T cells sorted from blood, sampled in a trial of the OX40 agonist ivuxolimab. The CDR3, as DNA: TGTGCCAGCAGTGAGGGTGCGGGGCAAACCTACAATGAGCAGTTCTTC. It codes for CASSEGAGQTYNEQFF. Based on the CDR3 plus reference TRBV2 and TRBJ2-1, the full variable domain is EPEVTQTPSHQVTQMGQEVILRCVPISNHLYFYWYRQILGQKVEFLVSFYNNEISEKSEIFDDQFSVERPDGSNFTLKIRSTKLEDSAMYFCASSEGAGQTYNEQFFGPGTRLTVL.